Listed here are 7 T cell receptor beta chains from one sample, sequenced in a study of CD8 T cells in ankylosing spondylitis. Study-level results: A motif in TCR beta, a set of under ten highly homologous variants, appeared characteristic of ankylosing spondylitis blood.

TCRdb reprocessed the 5' RACE reads with MiXCR, giving one entry per CDR3 protein. Counted here are fewer than 450,000 distinct CDR3 sequences, about 15% occurring once; the ten biggest clones make up just over 1%. These receptors have no identified antigens. Material: blood, either unsorted or a sorted T cell fraction (not recorded which). These receptors all stem from a male donor with ankylosing spondylitis.

This clonotype was observed a few times. CDR3 nucleotides: TGTGCCAGCAGCTTAGGGAGCCCCGTGTGGACCCAGTACTTC. Residues: CASSLGSPVWTQYF. This rearrangement joins TRBV7-9 to TRBJ2-5, with unresolved D. Germline CDR1 reads SEHNR; CDR2 reads FQNEAQ (reference sequence). There are 14 residues in the CDR3. V lost 1 base and J lost 7, with 13 bases in between.

The table lists this clonotype with many counts. This CDR3 is CASRFGHMSSYEQYF. The CDR3 DNA reads as TGTGCCAGCAGATTTGGACACATGTCATCCTACGAGCAGTACTTC. The J gene is TRBJ2-7, the V gene TRBV27, with D perhaps TRBD1 (5 bases). The germline gives CDR1 MNHEY, CDR2 SMNVEV (reference sequence). Trimming cost V 6 bases and J 1 base, with 16 bases left between them. The CDR3 loop spans 15 amino acids.

Many counts were recorded for this clonotype. This chain joins TRBV29-1 and TRBJ1-2; the D gene is possibly TRBD1 (5 bases). The V and J ends lost 7 bases and 7 bases respectively, with 19 bases between them. CDR3 size: 13 residues. Germline V gene lookup returns CDR1 SQVTM and CDR2 ANQGSEA. The CDR3 bases are TGCAGCGCCGCGGGGGGTGGACTAGGTGGCTACACCTTC. The encoded protein is CSAAGGGLGGYTF.

The chain is built from TRBV7-9 and TRBJ1-4; D call uncertain. Germline loops: CDR1 SEHNR, CDR2 FQNEAQ (reference sequence). CDR3 length: 15 amino acids. With 1 base removed from V and 4 bases from J, the gap between germline ends came to 10 bases. Here the CDR3 reads CASSLGVVSNEKLFF. CDR3 DNA sequence: TGTGCCAGCAGCTTAGGTGTAGTCAGTAATGAAAAACTGTTTTTT.

V usage is TRBV9 and J usage is TRBJ1-5; D remains unclear. The CDR3 is 15 amino acids. Germline-derived CDR1 and CDR2 are SGDLS and YYNGEE. Trimming took off 3 bases at V and 0 bases at J, with 10 bases between the two ends. The CDR3 sequence: CASSEKGLSNQPQHF. DNA of the CDR3: TGTGCCAGCAGCGAGAAGGGTCTTAGCAATCAGCCCCAGCATTTT.

This clonotype turned up a few times. The chain combines TRBV28 with TRBJ1-1, with 12 bases aligning to TRBD1. The CDR3 contains 15 residues. Per the germline V gene, CDR1 is MDHEN and CDR2 is SYDVKM. V shed 7 bases and J 6 bases; nucleotides not matched to a gene: 9. The CDR3 sequence is CASTPRGQGAAEAFF. CDR3 DNA sequence: TGTGCCAGCACCCCTAGGGGACAGGGGGCCGCTGAAGCTTTCTTT.

This clonotype was counted a few times. This chain links TRBV20-1 with TRBJ1-5; D remains unclear. Germline V gene data show CDR1 as DFQATT and CDR2 as SNEGSKA (reference sequence). This CDR3 comprises 14 residues. Trimming left V 2 bases short and J 5 bases short, with 13 bases between. The DNA of the CDR3 is TGCAGTGCTAGAACGCAAGGTGGGGATCAGCCCCAGCATTTT. Translated, it gives CSARTQGGDQPQHF.